This T cell receptor beta chain was identified during a study of blood T cells in healthy people across ages. Findings and limits, study-wide: Long-lived and aged donors differed, with more naive CD4+ cells and higher diversity in the long-lived. Older age went with lower TCR beta diversity per million T cells, in a roughly linear way.

With respect to this clonotype: Its antigen is currently unknown. One end of the junction varies from germline; a read error may be responsible.

Each donor's blood draw was 7.5 to 10 milliliters of peripheral blood. CDR1 is SGHAT and CDR2 is FQNNGV in the germline V gene. The CDR3 is 11 residues long. A sample-barcoded 5' primer and a J-beta primer mix were used in a second PCR of about 7 to 12 cycles. TCRdb reprocessed the 5' RACE reads via MiXCR and lists one record per CDR3 protein. Of about 1.4 million distinct CDR3 sequences in the sample, approximately 60% were seen once. The sequencing input was blood. The receptor comes from a young man in good health. This rearrangement joins TRBV11-2 to TRBJ2-3; D not resolved. Here the CDR3 DNA reads TGTGCCAGCTTTAGCACAGATGCGCAGTATTTT. It specifies CASFSTDAQYF.